Listed below are T cell receptor beta chains from one sample, sequenced in a study of OX40 agonist ivuxolimab in advanced cancers. Here immunoSEQ multiplex PCR was the method, and the copy in TCRdb shows in-frame clones only, minus some. The sample contains about 22,000 clones, roughly 82% of which appear only once. Sequenced material: CD4+ or CD8+ T cells sorted from blood, taken in a trial of the OX40 agonist ivuxolimab. The receptors derive from an adult with an advanced solid tumor such as melanoma, head and neck, liver or kidney cancer. Both conserved end residues are part of each CDR3. Fields, in order: clone size, V gene, D gene, J gene, CDR3 DNA, CDR3 protein. D genes are given only for firm matches. Some rows have no size entry. The others give once, few or many, or a class for an expanded clone.

clone size: NA; V gene: TRBV10-3; D gene: NA; J gene: TRBJ2-1; CDR3 DNA: TGTGCCACCCGTGAGGGGCAATCCTACAATGAGCAGTTCTTC; CDR3 protein: CATREGQSYNEQFF
clone size: NA; V gene: TRBV29-1; D gene: NA; J gene: TRBJ2-5; CDR3 DNA: TGCAGCGTTGATTATCGACGGAGGAGGACGGGAAAAGAGACCCAGTACTTC; CDR3 protein: CSVDYRRRRTGKETQYF
clone size: few; V gene: TRBV15; D gene: NA; J gene: TRBJ1-3; CDR3 DNA: TGTGCCACCAGCAGACAGGGAGGAAACACCATATATTTT; CDR3 protein: CATSRQGGNTIYF
clone size: once; V gene: TRBV10-3; D gene: NA; J gene: TRBJ2-5; CDR3 DNA: TGTGCCATCAGCCGAAGTGGGAAGGGGGGCGCCTCTCAAGAGACCCAGTACTTC; CDR3 protein: CAISRSGKGGASQETQYF
clone size: NA; V gene: TRBV5-6; D gene: NA; J gene: TRBJ1-2; CDR3 DNA: TGTGCCAGCGGGGAGACAGGCGTCTATGGCTACACCTTC; CDR3 protein: CASGETGVYGYTF
clone size: NA; V gene: TRBV13; D gene: NA; J gene: TRBJ2-7; CDR3 DNA: TGTGCCAGCAGGGTCGGGACCTCGGCTGAGCAGTACTTC; CDR3 protein: CASRVGTSAEQYF
clone size: NA; V gene: TRBV10-3; D gene: NA; J gene: TRBJ1-1; CDR3 DNA: TGTGCCATCAGAACAGAGAAGATGAACACTGAAGCTTTCTTT; CDR3 protein: CAIRTEKMNTEAFF
clone size: NA; V gene: TRBV18; D gene: NA; J gene: TRBJ1-1; CDR3 DNA: TGTGCCAGCTCCCTAGGGGAGAACACTGAAGCTTTCTTT; CDR3 protein: CASSLGENTEAFF
clone size: NA; V gene: TRBV6-5; D gene: NA; J gene: TRBJ1-5; CDR3 DNA: TGTGCCAGCAGTTATCTCGGGACGGGGGGCAATCAGCCCCAGCATTTT; CDR3 protein: CASSYLGTGGNQPQHF
clone size: NA; V gene: TRBV12-5; D gene: TRBD1; J gene: TRBJ2-2; CDR3 DNA: TGTGCTAGTGGACCGGGACAGGGTCGGACCGGGGAGCTGTTTTTT; CDR3 protein: CASGPGQGRTGELFF
clone size: NA; V gene: TRBV19; D gene: NA; J gene: TRBJ2-2; CDR3 DNA: TGTGCCAGTAGTATGGGCGGCACCGGGGAGCTGTTTTTT; CDR3 protein: CASSMGGTGELFF
clone size: NA; V gene: TRBV18; D gene: TRBD1; J gene: TRBJ1-1; CDR3 DNA: TGTGCCAGCGCCCCTTACCCACAGGGGGACACTGAAGCTTTCTTT; CDR3 protein: CASAPYPQGDTEAFF
clone size: NA; V gene: TRBV27; D gene: NA; J gene: TRBJ2-7; CDR3 DNA: TGTGCCAGCTGTAGCGCCGATAGAATCTACGAGCAGTACTTC; CDR3 protein: CASCSADRIYEQYF
clone size: NA; V gene: TRBV5-6; D gene: TRBD1; J gene: TRBJ2-4; CDR3 DNA: TGTGCCAGCAGCTCGCTCGGGGGACAGGGCAACATTCAGTACTTC; CDR3 protein: CASSSLGGQGNIQYF
clone size: NA; V gene: TRBV7-8; D gene: NA; J gene: TRBJ1-3; CDR3 DNA: TGTGCCAGCAGCTTAGCGTCCAGCCCTTTCTCTGGAAACACCATATATTTT; CDR3 protein: CASSLASSPFSGNTIYF
clone size: NA; V gene: TRBV4-1; D gene: NA; J gene: TRBJ1-1; CDR3 DNA: TGCGCCAGCAGCCAAGGAGGGGCGGGGGTCCCTGAAGCTTTCTTT; CDR3 protein: CASSQGGAGVPEAFF
clone size: NA; V gene: TRBV28; D gene: NA; J gene: TRBJ1-2; CDR3 DNA: TGTGCCAGCAGTTTTCAGGAACTGAGCTATGGCTACACCTTC; CDR3 protein: CASSFQELSYGYTF
clone size: NA; V gene: TRBV30; D gene: NA; J gene: TRBJ1-1; CDR3 DNA: TGTGCCTGGAGTCTCGGACCTGTCATGAACACTGAAGCTTTCTTT; CDR3 protein: CAWSLGPVMNTEAFF
clone size: NA; V gene: TRBV15; D gene: NA; J gene: TRBJ1-1; CDR3 DNA: TGTGCCACCAGCAGAGTAGTGAGCACTGAAGCTTTCTTT; CDR3 protein: CATSRVVSTEAFF
clone size: NA; V gene: TRBV18; D gene: TRBD1; J gene: TRBJ2-7; CDR3 DNA: TGTGCCAGCTCAGTACAGGGGGGCTACGAGCAGTACTTC; CDR3 protein: CASSVQGGYEQYF
clone size: NA; V gene: TRBV19; D gene: TRBD2; J gene: TRBJ2-1; CDR3 DNA: TGTGCCACATGGTCTAGCGGGGGTTCGAATGAGCAGTTCTTC; CDR3 protein: CATWSSGGSNEQFF
clone size: few; V gene: TRBV19; D gene: TRBD1; J gene: TRBJ1-1; CDR3 DNA: TGTGCCAGTTTCCCGACAGGGGGCGAGGTCCCCACTGAAGCTTTCTTT; CDR3 protein: CASFPTGGEVPTEAFF
clone size: NA; V gene: TRBV5-8; D gene: NA; J gene: TRBJ1-6; CDR3 DNA: TGTGCCAGCAGCTTGAAGGGAAGCGCCTATAATTCACCCCTCCACTTT; CDR3 protein: CASSLKGSAYNSPLHF
clone size: NA; V gene: TRBV6-6; D gene: NA; J gene: TRBJ2-6; CDR3 DNA: TGTGCCACCTCAAGCTCCTCTGGGGCCAACGTCCTGACTTTC; CDR3 protein: CATSSSSGANVLTF
clone size: NA; V gene: TRBV7-9; D gene: NA; J gene: TRBJ2-5; CDR3 DNA: TGTGCCAGCAGCCGGCTGACCTCTGAATCGGCCCAGTACTTC; CDR3 protein: CASSRLTSESAQYF
clone size: NA; V gene: TRBV5-1; D gene: NA; J gene: TRBJ2-5; CDR3 DNA: TGCGCCAGCAGCTTGTTGCCGGGGGTCGAGACCCAGTACTTC; CDR3 protein: CASSLLPGVETQYF
clone size: NA; V gene: TRBV9; D gene: NA; J gene: TRBJ1-2; CDR3 DNA: TGTGCCAGCAGCGTAGGGGCAGGGGCGAACTATGGCTACACCTTC; CDR3 protein: CASSVGAGANYGYTF
clone size: NA; V gene: TRBV7-9; D gene: NA; J gene: TRBJ1-6; CDR3 DNA: TGTGCCAGCAGCTTAGGGGCAGGGGAAAATTCACCCCCCCACTTT; CDR3 protein: CASSLGAGENSPPHF
clone size: NA; V gene: TRBV5-1; D gene: TRBD2; J gene: TRBJ2-3; CDR3 DNA: TGCGCCAGCAGCTTGTTGGGGACTAGCGGTAGCACAGATACGCAGTATTTT; CDR3 protein: CASSLLGTSGSTDTQYF
clone size: medium-sized; V gene: TRBV7-7; D gene: NA; J gene: TRBJ2-1; CDR3 DNA: TGTGCCAGCAGCTTAGCAGGGGGCGGGAGCTCCTACAATGAGCAGTTCTTC; CDR3 protein: CASSLAGGGSSYNEQFF
clone size: NA; V gene: TRBV18; D gene: NA; J gene: TRBJ2-7; CDR3 DNA: TGTGCCAGCTCCCAAGGAACAGGCCGCGAGCAGTACTTC; CDR3 protein: CASSQGTGREQYF
clone size: NA; V gene: TRBV7-6; D gene: TRBD2; J gene: TRBJ2-5; CDR3 DNA: TGTGCCAGCAGCCGTGGGGCGGGGGACCAAGAGACCCAGTACTTC; CDR3 protein: CASSRGAGDQETQYF
clone size: NA; V gene: TRBV9; D gene: NA; J gene: TRBJ1-1; CDR3 DNA: TGTGCCAGCAGCGTATCCGGGACCCTGGGGAACACTGAAGCTTTCTTT; CDR3 protein: CASSVSGTLGNTEAFF
clone size: NA; V gene: TRBV28; D gene: NA; J gene: TRBJ1-1; CDR3 DNA: TGTGCCAGCAGTTTAGCCCTCTACACTGAAGCTTTCTTT; CDR3 protein: CASSLALYTEAFF
clone size: NA; V gene: TRBV6-1; D gene: NA; J gene: TRBJ2-7; CDR3 DNA: TGTGCCAGCACGGGGCTCTCCTACGAGCAGTACTTC; CDR3 protein: CASTGLSYEQYF
clone size: NA; V gene: TRBV9; D gene: NA; J gene: TRBJ2-3; CDR3 DNA: TGTGCCAGCAGCGTAGGATGGTTGGCAGATACGCAGTATTTT; CDR3 protein: CASSVGWLADTQYF
clone size: few; V gene: TRBV5-5; D gene: NA; J gene: TRBJ2-7; CDR3 DNA: TGTGCCAGCAGCTTGAGGTACGAGCAGTACTTC; CDR3 protein: CASSLRYEQYF
clone size: NA; V gene: TRBV2; D gene: TRBD1; J gene: TRBJ2-7; CDR3 DNA: TGTGCCAGCAGTAAACAGGGGACGTCTGGGGACGAGCAGTACTTC; CDR3 protein: CASSKQGTSGDEQYF
clone size: NA; V gene: TRBV19; D gene: NA; J gene: TRBJ1-1; CDR3 DNA: TGTGCCAGTAGGCCCAGGGGAGAGACGGCTGAAGCTTTCTTT; CDR3 protein: CASRPRGETAEAFF
clone size: NA; V gene: TRBV7-6; D gene: NA; J gene: TRBJ2-7; CDR3 DNA: TGTGCCAGCAGCTTAGCGGATTCCTACGAGCAGTACTTC; CDR3 protein: CASSLADSYEQYF
clone size: NA; V gene: TRBV28; D gene: TRBD1; J gene: TRBJ1-2; CDR3 DNA: TGTGCCAGCATGACACAGGGGGAGAAGAACTATGGCTACACCTTC; CDR3 protein: CASMTQGEKNYGYTF
clone size: NA; V gene: TRBV11-2; D gene: NA; J gene: TRBJ2-2; CDR3 DNA: TGTGCCAGCAGTCGCGTCGTACTGCACACCGGGGAGCTGTTTTTT; CDR3 protein: CASSRVVLHTGELFF
clone size: NA; V gene: TRBV19; D gene: NA; J gene: TRBJ1-1; CDR3 DNA: TGTGCCAGTAAGTTTGGGTCGAACACTGAAGCTTTCTTT; CDR3 protein: CASKFGSNTEAFF